This TCR beta chain was captured in a study of cytomegalovirus exposure and HLA in healthy donors. As for the study in general: Unique TCRs from HLA-typed donors, around 79 million of them, were held in an early data release.

From germline, CDR1 is MNHEY and CDR2 SVGAGI. The CDR3 has 14 amino acids. The V gene lost 4 bases and the J gene lost 10 bases, with 19 bases spanning the gap. Points from the study as a whole: Cytomegalovirus-associated status was assigned to approximately 160 TCR beta chains. TCR beta V- and J-gene trimming was later associated with a missense DCLRE1C variant.

Worth noting for this clone: What it binds is not known.

Primers: 60 Vbeta forward and 13 Jbeta reverse. Libraries were prepared by immunoSEQ multiplex PCR; TCRdb keeps only in-frame clonotypes and omits some of them. The sample has over 75,000 clones. The V and J genes are TRBV6-5 and TRBJ1-1, with D possibly TRBD1 on 6 matching bases. The sample comprised PBMCs. The clonotype comes from a man aged 50 to 60 in good health and CMV-seronegative. The CDR3 sequence is CASSSQQGGRAAFF. For the CDR3, the DNA is TGTGCCAGCAGTTCTCAACAGGGTGGGAGAGCAGCTTTCTTT.